This TCR beta chain was recovered during a study of early T cells in non-severe SARS-CoV-2 infection (dated by TCRdb to the early 2020s). Notes on the research overall: TCR sequencing used bulk RNA from unsorted whole blood, so alpha and beta chains could not be paired. General findings and caveats noted by the study authors: VDJdb matching was skewed toward anti-spike CD8 responses and likely underestimated virus-specific expansions, missing private and CD4 specificities.

Library preparation used 5' RACE. The run used a NextSeq 500. In the TCR library protocol, unique molecular identifiers were attached to individual cDNA molecules to correct for PCR bias and sequencing error. Both TCR alpha and beta chains were sequenced, and tight co-correlation was observed between alpha and beta sequence abundances in each sample. The authors' pipeline ran thus. Decombinator V4 was used to annotate TCR sequences for V gene, J gene and CDR3. Expanded TCRs were defined as changing significantly between any two time points under a Poisson model with p below 0.0001. TCR abundances were normalised to the total number of TCRs sequenced per sample and were expressed as counts per million. MAIT TCRs were defined by TRAV1-2 paired with TRAJ12, TRAJ20 or TRAJ33, and iNKT TCRs by TRAV10 paired with TRAJ18. A search of VDJdb, accessed on 1 November 2021, was run for TCRs annotated to CMV, EBV and SARS-CoV-2, with TCRs annotated for multiple antigens excluded. The public sequencing data were trimmed at Q25 with fastp and processed into clonotypes with MiXCR by TCRdb, which kept only in-frame beta chains. Merged by CDR3 protein, the rows form single entries marked with the most common genes and DNA. TCRdb's processing, not the authors', yielded these V and J calls. This sample gives 95,000 to 100,000 distinct CDR3 sequences in total; 11% of them show up just once. The biggest ten clones account for approximately 5.4% of the sample.

In the case of this clonotype: It lacks a known antigen. There are no base qualities to consult, and no much larger clone falls within one base.

Looking up the germline V gene yields CDR1 SQVTM and CDR2 ANQGSEA. V and J lose 4 bases and 3 bases, and a span of 10 bases separates them. The CDR3 has 14 amino acids, counting the end cysteine and phenylalanine. The DNA shown is the 42-base CDR3, in frame from base 1. The study was a case-control design nested within a healthcare worker cohort in London, UK, with weekly nasopharyngeal swab PCR tests and blood sampling. Healthcare workers were recruited during the week of the UK lockdown, between 23 and 31 March 2020, and followed weekly for up to 16 weeks. Recombination linked TRBV29-1 to TRBJ1-6; the D gene is perhaps TRBD1, from 5 matching bases. The clonotype was recovered from an adult who was a healthcare worker with PCR-confirmed SARS-CoV-2 infection or an uninfected control (not recorded which). The sample was whole blood. The CDR3 protein: CSVAGQGYNSPLHF. The DNA reads TGCAGCGTTGCCGGGCAGGGCTATAATTCACCCCTCCACTTT.